A single sample is the source of the 11 T cell receptor beta chains below, sequenced in a study of blood T cells in healthy people across ages (dated by TCRdb to the mid-2010s). Receptors were amplified or captured by 5' RACE. For sequencing, an Illumina HiSeq 2500 was employed. A second roughly 6 to 11 cycle PCR used a sample-barcoded 5' primer and a J-beta primer mix. TCRdb passed the public sequencing reads through fastp at Q25 and MiXCR, retaining productive beta sequences. Each CDR3 protein appears once, grouped with its most common genes and DNA. This sample gives about 2 million distinct CDR3 sequences in total; about 50% of them show up just once. Around 2.1% of the sample belongs to the ten largest clones. The specimen was blood. The origin of the receptors is a woman between 35 and 50 years old in good health.

The rearrangement joins TRBV2 to TRBJ2-1, with D maybe TRBD1 (5 bases). Germline V CDR1 and CDR2: SNHLY, FYNNEI. The V end was cut by 9 bases, the J end by 2 bases, with 5 bases between. The CDR3 runs 11 residues. This CDR3 reads CARDTYNEQFF. CDR3 sequence (DNA): TGTGCCAGGGACACCTACAATGAGCAGTTCTTC.

The DNA for the CDR3 is TGCAGTGCGCGACAGGGGCTCTACGAGCAGTACTTC. This translates into CSARQGLYEQYF. This chain uses TRBV20-1 with TRBJ2-7; 8 nucleotides match TRBD1. CDR3 size: 12 residues. Per germline, CDR1 DFQATT and CDR2 SNEGSKA (reference sequence). V was pared by 6 bases and J by 3 bases, with 4 bases of the junction left unmatched.

This clonotype was found many times. The CDR3 reads CASSQRAWGGAPSSYNEQFF. CDR3 sequence (DNA): TGTGCCAGCAGCCAAAGGGCCTGGGGGGGGGCCCCGAGCTCCTACAATGAGCAGTTCTTC. V is TRBV3-1 and J is TRBJ2-1, with D possibly TRBD2 on 7 matching bases. Trimming cost V 2 bases and J 0 bases, with 23 bases left between them. Germline CDR1 LGHDT, CDR2 YNNKEL (reference sequence). CDR3 length equals 20 residues.

The V and J genes are TRBV6-5 and TRBJ2-7; D remains unclear. The V and J ends lost 5 bases and 6 bases respectively, with 14 bases between them. The CDR3 has 13 residues. Germline V gene data show CDR1 as MNHEY and CDR2 as SVGAGI. The CDR3: CASSTTQEVEQYF. The CDR3, as DNA: TGTGCCAGCAGTACCACTCAGGAAGTCGAGCAGTACTTC.

This clonotype was seen only once. This chain uses TRBV28 with TRBJ2-7; D may be TRBD1 (5 bases). This CDR3 spans 12 amino acids. V was clipped by 8 bases and J by 3 bases, with 11 bases between them. CDR1 MDHEN and CDR2 SYDVKM come from the germline V gene. CDR3 nucleotide sequence: TGTGCCAGCCTCAGGGATCACTACGAGCAGTACTTC. Translating it yields CASLRDHYEQYF. Using reference TRBV28 and TRBJ2-7 for the parts outside the CDR3, the full variable domain is DVKVTQSSRYLVKRTGEKVFLECVQDMDHENMFWYRQDPGLGLRLIYFSYDVKMKEKGDIPEGYSVSREKKERFSLILESASTNQTSMYLCASLRDHYEQYFGPGTRLTVT.

The chain employs TRBV20-1 and TRBJ2-1, with a tentative D call TRBD2 (7 bases). With 6 bases removed from V and 5 bases from J, the gap between germline ends came to 14 bases. Looked up from germline, CDR1 is DFQATT and CDR2 is SNEGSKA (reference sequence). This CDR3 contains 13 residues. The CDR3 loop reads CSALGGGHNEQFF. The DNA for the CDR3 is TGCAGTGCCTTAGGGGGGGGGCACAATGAGCAGTTCTTC.

The V and J genes are TRBV24-1 and TRBJ2-3; tentatively, D is TRBD1 (6 bases). The CDR3 is made up of 15 amino acids. V was clipped by 3 bases and J by 2 bases, with 11 bases between them. Germline assignment: CDR1 KGHDR and CDR2 SFDVKD. CDR3 region: CATSDPRTVTDTQYF. The CDR3 DNA is TGTGCCACCAGTGATCCCAGGACAGTCACAGATACGCAGTATTTT.

This clonotype was observed a handful of times. The chain joins TRBV28 to TRBJ2-4; D is possibly TRBD2 (6 bases). The CDR3 is 16 amino acids. The V end was cut by 8 bases, the J end by 0 bases, with 17 bases between. CDR1 and CDR2 from the germline V gene are MDHEN and SYDVKM. In DNA, the CDR3 is TGTGCCAGCGGAGGGTCCCTAACTTTAGCCAAAAACATTCAGTACTTC. This translates into CASGGSLTLAKNIQYF.

V is TRBV6-5 and J is TRBJ2-1, with D perhaps matching TRBD1 (5 bases). The J call may be wrong; the DNA end is better matched by TRBJ2-7. Germline V gene lookup returns CDR1 MNHEY and CDR2 SVGAGI. The CDR3 length is 12 residues. CDR3 DNA sequence: TGTGCCAGCAGTCGGACAAAGGGGGAGCAGTACTTC. This codes for CASSRTKGEQYF.

The genes are TRBV6-2 or TRBV6-3 and TRBJ1-3; TRBD1 agrees at 8 bases. The V and J ends lost 6 bases and 5 bases, in that order; junction bases with no gene match: 12. Germline V gives CDR1 MNHEY, CDR2 SVGEGT. This CDR3 has 16 amino acids. CDR3 bases: TGTGCCAGCAGGCCCGGGCAGGGGGCCGATCGAAACACCATATATTTT. The encoded protein is CASRPGQGADRNTIYF.

The chain couples TRBV12-3 or TRBV12-4 to TRBJ2-3, with no clear D. V was clipped by 2 bases and J by 5 bases, with 11 bases between them. The CDR3 has 14 residues. The CDR3 DNA follows: TGTGCCAGCAGTTTATGTAATTCCGGAGATACGCAGTATTTT. This encodes CASSLCNSGDTQYF.